This entry lists 21 T cell receptor beta chains sequenced from one sample in a study of cytomegalovirus exposure and HLA in healthy donors. It was with 60 Vbeta and 13 Jbeta primers that the PCR ran. Data came from immunoSEQ multiplex PCR; TCRdb stores just in-frame clones and leaves some out. This sample yields approximately 130,000 clones, of which 55% to 75% are seen a single time; less than 4.5% belongs to the top ten. Input material: PBMCs. These receptors originate from a man in his fifties or sixties in good health and CMV-seropositive.

This sequence joins TRBV7-2 and TRBJ1-4, with D unclear. The germline gives CDR1 SGHTA, CDR2 FQGNSA. The CDR3 has 13 residues. Trimming took off 5 bases at V and 7 bases at J, with 11 bases between the two ends. The CDR3 reads CASSPRGPEKLFF. The CDR3 coding sequence is TGTGCCAGCAGCCCAAGAGGGCCTGAAAAACTGTTTTTT.

This clone was detected a few times. The chain is built from TRBV5-4 and TRBJ2-1; 8 bases are shared with TRBD1. This CDR3 is built from 15 residues. The J segment lost 6 bases and the V segment lost 4 bases, leaving 9 bases of the junction unmatched. From germline, CDR1 is SGHNT and CDR2 YYREEE (reference sequence). The chain's CDR3 is CASSPGGPIANEQFF. The CDR3 nucleotides are TGTGCCAGCAGCCCAGGGGGCCCTATAGCCAATGAGCAGTTCTTC.

This clone has only a few counts. The chain carries TRBV19 and TRBJ1-1; TRBD1 matches 7 bases. V trimming: 5 bases; J trimming: 5 bases; junction bases outside the gene matches: 8. The CDR3 has 14 residues. Germline V gene lookup returns CDR1 LNHDA and CDR2 SQIVND (reference sequence). The CDR3 sequence: CASSSKTGKTEAFF. Written as DNA, the CDR3 is TGTGCCAGTAGTTCGAAGACAGGGAAGACTGAAGCTTTCTTT.

This chain joins TRBV5-4 and TRBJ1-2, with D possibly matching TRBD1 (5 bases). The V and J ends lost 0 bases and 4 bases respectively, with 19 bases between them. Germline loops: CDR1 SGHNT, CDR2 YYREEE (reference sequence). The CDR3 runs to 17 residues. The CDR3 here is CASSLDVTAPYAYGYTF. Written as DNA, the CDR3 is TGTGCCAGCAGCTTGGATGTGACAGCGCCTTACGCCTATGGCTACACCTTC.

This clone was recorded only once. This chain links TRBV5-1 with TRBJ2-5, with 9 bases lining up with TRBD1. The CDR3 totals 17 residues. Trimming took 4 bases from V and 1 from J; bases not matched to a gene: 11. Germline-derived CDR1 and CDR2 are SGHRS and YFSETQ. The chain's CDR3 is CASSLQGTGRSQETQYF. CDR3 DNA sequence: TGCGCCAGCAGCCTACAAGGGACAGGGAGAAGCCAAGAGACCCAGTACTTC.

The chain employs TRBV4-1 and TRBJ2-3; 7 bases fit TRBD2. The CDR3 sequence is 16 residues long. Germline assignment: CDR1 MGHRA and CDR2 YSYEKL. The ends lost 1 base at V and 5 bases at J; junction bases unmatched: 9. In nucleotides, the CDR3 is TGCGCCAGCAGCCAAGGCCGTGCGGGGGTAGGAGATACGCAGTATTTT. This gives the protein CASSQGRAGVGDTQYF.

The CDR3 DNA reads TGCGCCAGCAGCTTGGGAGGAATAGGAGATACGCAGTATTTT. Amino acids: CASSLGGIGDTQYF. The genes are TRBV5-1 and TRBJ2-3, with D uncertain. The CDR3 is 14 amino acids. V lost 0 bases to trimming and J lost 5 bases, with 10 bases between them. CDR1 SGHRS and CDR2 YFSETQ come from the germline V gene.

The gene calls are TRBV7-3 and TRBJ2-7; 7 nucleotides agree with TRBD1. V lost 0 bases to trimming and J lost 3 bases; unmatched junction nucleotides: 5. Germline V gene lookup returns CDR1 SGHTA and CDR2 FQGTGA. This CDR3 region has 15 residues. Here the CDR3 DNA reads TGTGCCAGCAGCTTAACGGGGGACAGAATCTACGAGCAGTACTTC. Its protein is CASSLTGDRIYEQYF.

The V and J genes are TRBV5-1 and TRBJ2-1, with D maybe TRBD1 (5 bases). Germline-derived CDR1 and CDR2 are SGHRS and YFSETQ. Trimming left V 4 bases short and J 9 bases short, with 17 bases between. This CDR3 region has 14 residues. CDR3 nucleotide sequence: TGCGCCAGCAGCGCCTACCAATCCAGGGTTGAGCAGTTCTTC. Its translation: CASSAYQSRVEQFF.

This clone has only one observation. The chain recombines TRBV28 with TRBJ2-7, with 8 bases fitting TRBD1. Trimming took 5 bases from V and 3 from J; bases not matched to a gene: 9. The CDR3 runs 15 residues. CDR1 and CDR2 from the germline V gene are MDHEN and SYDVKM. The CDR3 coding sequence is TGTGCCAGCAGTCTGGGGAGGACAGGGAACTACGAGCAGTACTTC. It is translated as CASSLGRTGNYEQYF.

The rearrangement uses TRBV7-3 and TRBJ2-4; D call uncertain. The germline V and J ends were trimmed by 1 base and 5 bases, with 6 bases remaining between them. The CDR3 is 13 amino acids. Germline V lookup: CDR1 SGHTA, CDR2 FQGTGA. The CDR3 reads CASSLRRENIQYF. CDR3 DNA: TGTGCCAGCAGCTTAAGACGGGAAAACATTCAGTACTTC.

The rearrangement links TRBV15 to TRBJ2-7, with 9 bases fitting TRBD1. Germline V gene lookup returns CDR1 LNHNV and CDR2 YYDKDF (reference sequence). V shed 0 bases and J 5 bases; nucleotides not matched to a gene: 11. The CDR3 consists of 17 residues. The CDR3: CATSRDYPGQGADEQYF. The CDR3 coding sequence is TGTGCCACCAGCAGAGATTATCCGGGACAGGGTGCCGACGAGCAGTACTTC.

The chain has TRBV5-6 and TRBJ1-3, with D perhaps TRBD1 (6 bases). Germline V gives CDR1 SGHDT, CDR2 YYEEEE. Between the trimmed V and J ends, which lost 5 bases and 2 bases, there was a span of 14 bases. There are 15 residues in the CDR3. The CDR3: CASSLPGTTGNTIYF. The CDR3 DNA reads as TGTGCCAGCAGTCTCCCCGGGACAACTGGAAACACCATATATTTT.

The chain's CDR3 is CASSVSSWSNQPQHF. The CDR3 bases are TGTGCCAGCAGTGTGTCTAGTTGGAGCAATCAGCCCCAGCATTTT. V gene TRBV2 combines with J gene TRBJ1-5; D remains ambiguous. Germline-derived CDR1 and CDR2 are SNHLY and FYNNEI. Trimming removed 4 bases from V and 1 base from J, with 11 bases in between. This CDR3 is built from 15 residues.

J is TRBJ2-1 and V is TRBV6-4; unclear D gene. Germline CDR1 MRHNA, CDR2 SNTAGT. CDR3 length equals 15 residues. Trimming left V 4 bases short and J 0 bases short, with 10 bases between. Here the CDR3 DNA reads TGTGCCAGCAGTGGAGAGCCGAGCTCCTACAATGAGCAGTTCTTC. This sequence encodes CASSGEPSSYNEQFF.

The chain recombines TRBV28 with TRBJ1-1; tentative D call: TRBD1 (5 bases). The ends were cut back, 8 bases at V and 5 bases at J, with 12 bases in the middle. The CDR3 has 12 amino acids. Germline assignment: CDR1 MDHEN and CDR2 SYDVKM. The CDR3 DNA reads as TGTGCCAGCCGGGGGATTCGGACTGAAGCTTTCTTT. Residues: CASRGIRTEAFF.

This clone occurred a few times. V usage is TRBV5-6 and J usage is TRBJ2-5; 16 bases are a match to TRBD2. Trimming at V came to 1 base and at J to 5 bases, leaving 8 bases not matched to a gene. Germline loops: CDR1 SGHDT, CDR2 YYEEEE. The CDR3 is 18 residues long. The DNA of the CDR3 is TGTGCCAGCAGCTTGTTAGGGACTAGCGGGAGGGCCCGGGAGACCCAGTACTTC. It yields the protein CASSLLGTSGRARETQYF.

This clone has a single count. The chain recombines TRBV18 with TRBJ1-4, with TRBD1 matching 8 bases. The germline CDR1 and CDR2 sequences are KGHSH and LQKENI. The CDR3 runs 15 residues. V trimming: 3 bases; J trimming: 7 bases; junction bases outside the gene matches: 7. The CDR3 coding sequence is TGTGCCAGCTCACCCGCAGGGGGCCGGAGTGAAAAACTGTTTTTT. Translated: CASSPAGGRSEKLFF.

This chain connects TRBV7-9 to TRBJ2-3, with 9 bases identical to TRBD2. Germline CDR1 and CDR2: SEHNR and FQNEAQ (reference sequence). With 5 bases clipped from V and 5 bases from J, the junction kept 11 bases outside the gene matches. This CDR3 is 16 amino acids long. CDR3 in DNA: TGTGCCAGCAGCCCGAAGGGCGGGGGGGCTCTAGATACGCAGTATTTT. Encoded protein: CASSPKGGGALDTQYF.

The chain carries TRBV2 and TRBJ1-4, with unresolved D. Trimming stripped 6 bases from V and 4 bases from J, with 12 bases between. Germline assignment: CDR1 SNHLY and CDR2 FYNNEI. CDR3 size: 14 residues. In DNA, the CDR3 is TGTGCCAGCAGGTCGAAAAACGGTAATGAAAAACTGTTTTTT. Its protein product is CASRSKNGNEKLFF.

The rearrangement uses TRBV19 and TRBJ1-6, with 9 bases that match TRBD1. CDR1 is LNHDA, CDR2 SQIVND, per germline (reference sequence). J lost 5 bases, V lost 3 bases, and 8 bases had no gene match. There are 17 residues in the CDR3. CDR3 nucleotides: TGTGCCAGTAGTATTCGGGACAGGGTAGGAGATAATTCACCCCTCCACTTT. This sequence encodes CASSIRDRVGDNSPLHF.